The entry below gives a single TCR beta chain sequence along with its context. It lacks a known antigen. There are no base qualities to consult, and no much larger clone falls within one base. From the germline V gene, CDR1 is SNHLY and CDR2 is FYNNEI. From its cysteine to its phenylalanine, the CDR3 spans 14 amino acids. Left in the record is the CDR3 DNA by itself, 42 bases read in frame from the first base. The junction shows trimming of 5 bases on V and 4 bases on J, and the gene matches do not reach 7 bases of it. Libraries were built with the immunoSEQ multiplex PCR assay. TCRdb retrieved this table from immuneACCESS and kept in-frame rearrangements only. Not all clones are present; in checked studies, unresolved V genes account for under half, and no reason is known for the remainder. The sample has about 44,000 clones on record, roughly 96% of them singletons. 0.89% of the sample comes from the top ten.

The data were obtained in a study of T cell changes during pregnancy in multiple sclerosis (dated by TCRdb to between 2019 and 2020). About the study as a whole: The study looked at changes in the T cell repertoire across pregnancy in women with multiple sclerosis.

The clonotype was recovered from a female donor with multiple sclerosis, enrolled in a pregnancy study. This specimen was peripheral blood, taken in the second trimester of pregnancy. The sequence is built from TRBV2 and TRBJ1-1; TRBD1 lines up with 7 middle nucleotides. CDR3 reads: CASSSPTGFTEAFF. The nucleotide sequence is TGTGCCAGCAGTTCACCGACAGGGTTCACTGAAGCTTTCTTT.